This T cell receptor beta chain was retrieved from a study of CD8 T cells in Susac syndrome. It was with random hexamers that 0.5 to 1 ug RNA was reverse transcribed. TCR beta CDR3 was amplified by immunoSEQ covering 54 Vbeta and 13 Jbeta. TCRdb independently ran MiXCR on the immunoSEQ multiplex PCR reads; one entry per CDR3 protein. Of some 170,000 distinct CDR3 sequences listed, approximately 94% are singletons. The ends were cut back, 3 bases at V and 8 bases at J, with 11 bases in the middle. This CDR3 contains 12 residues. The germline CDR1 and CDR2 sequences are GTSNPN and SVGIG (reference sequence). Sequencing of TCR beta, carried out with a high-throughput approach, was applied to CD8+ and CD4+ T cells from the blood. Controls comprised healthy donors matched for age and sex. FACS enriched CD8+ TEMRA cells, while bulk CD8+ and CD4+ were negatively isolated.

The receptor comes from a human donor in good health. The sequencing sample was made of CD4+ T cells from PBMCs. This rearrangement joins TRBV30 to TRBJ1-5; weak D call: TRBD1 (5 bases). The chain's CDR3 is CAWRGLEEPQHF. As DNA, the CDR3 is TGTGCCTGGAGGGGACTTGAGGAGCCCCAGCATTTT.